These 32 T cell receptor beta chains share one sample of origin, sequenced in a study of CD8 T cells in ankylosing spondylitis. No antigens are known for them. TCRdb reanalysed the 5' RACE reads using MiXCR and keeps one entry per CDR3 protein. The sample includes 400,000 to 450,000 distinct CDR3 sequences, roughly a sixth of them seen just once. General study points: Roughly eight highly homologous variants made up a TCR beta motif, and this motif appeared characteristic of ankylosing spondylitis blood.

Sequenced material: blood, either unsorted or a sorted T cell fraction (not recorded which). These receptors came from a male donor with ankylosing spondylitis.

This chain connects TRBV11-2 to TRBJ1-4, with 10 bases matching TRBD1. This CDR3 contains 14 residues. Germline V gene data show CDR1 as SGHAT and CDR2 as FQNNGV. V gave up 6 bases and J gave up 8 bases; unmatched junction bases: 6. The CDR3 bases are TGTGCCAGCAGAAGACAGGGGGCGAGGGAAAAACTGTTTTTT. It is translated as CASRRQGAREKLFF.

This clonotype was detected many times. The chain couples TRBV2 to TRBJ1-1; 7 nucleotides line up with TRBD1. J lost 8 bases, V lost 2 bases, and 5 bases had no gene match. Per the germline V gene, CDR1 is SNHLY and CDR2 is FYNNEI. The CDR3 runs to 13 residues. In DNA, the CDR3 is TGTGCCAGCAGTGAAATGGGGACAGAGGAAGCTTTCTTT. Protein sequence: CASSEMGTEEAFF.

This clonotype has ten or more counts. The rearrangement joins TRBV20-1 to TRBJ1-1, with 7 bases lining up with TRBD1. The length of the CDR3 is 12 residues. Germline V gives CDR1 DFQATT, CDR2 SNEGSKA (reference sequence). V shed 2 bases, J shed 12 bases, and the junction held 9 bases outside the gene matches. The DNA of the CDR3 is TGCAGTGCTAGACTTGGGACAGCCTTTTCTTTCTTT. Translated, it gives CSARLGTAFSFF.

The table lists this clonotype with a few counts. This rearrangement joins TRBV7-8 to TRBJ2-1; TRBD2 matches at 8 bases. CDR1 and CDR2 (germline): SGHVS, FQNEAQ. V shed 4 bases, J shed 9 bases, and the junction held 5 bases outside the gene matches. The CDR3 loop spans 13 amino acids. CDR3 nucleotide sequence: TGTGCCAGCAGCTCGGGACTAGTAATTGAGCAGTTCTTC. Protein: CASSSGLVIEQFF.

This clonotype was seen a few times. This rearrangement joins TRBV5-1 to TRBJ2-5; 7 bases are shared with TRBD1. The length of the CDR3 is 13 residues. V lost 3 bases, J lost 5 bases, and 4 bases stayed unmatched. Germline CDR1 reads SGHRS; CDR2 reads YFSETQ. The CDR3: CASSWGQSETQYF. CDR3 bases: TGCGCCAGCAGCTGGGGACAGTCGGAGACCCAGTACTTC.

The chain recombines TRBV20-1 with TRBJ2-7; 7 bases align to TRBD2. The CDR3 sequence is 13 residues long. Germline V gives CDR1 DFQATT, CDR2 SNEGSKA (reference sequence). The J segment lost 12 bases and the V segment lost 3 bases, leaving 14 bases of the junction unmatched. CDR3 bases: TGCAGTGCTAGTGAAGGGTCGGACGGGGGGAGGTACTTC. Protein: CSASEGSDGGRYF.

This chain links TRBV30 with TRBJ2-7; tentatively, D is TRBD2 (6 bases). Trimming stripped 5 bases from V and 0 bases from J, with 17 bases between. This CDR3 spans 15 amino acids. The germline V gene has CDR1 GTSNPN and CDR2 SVGIG (reference sequence). The CDR3 reads CAWSSLRGNSYEQYF. DNA for the CDR3: TGTGCCTGGTCATCTCTCCGGGGGAACTCCTACGAGCAGTACTTC.

CDR3 region: CASSQVTNSPLHF. The DNA of the CDR3 is TGTGCCAGCAGCCAAGTAACGAATTCACCCCTCCACTTT. The chain combines TRBV4-2 with TRBJ1-6; D not resolved. Germline lookup yields CDR1 LGHNA and CDR2 YNFKEQ. Trimming pared 1 base from V and 7 bases from J, leaving 5 bases between. The CDR3 totals 13 residues.

The J gene is TRBJ2-7, the V gene TRBV18; 7 bases are a match to TRBD2. CDR1 is KGHSH and CDR2 is LQKENI in the germline V gene. Trimming removed 0 bases from V and 0 bases from J; junction bases left unmatched: 5. The CDR3 totals 16 residues. The CDR3 nucleotides read TGTGCCAGCTCACCACCGGGGGGGTACAACTCCTACGAGCAGTACTTC. Encoded protein: CASSPPGGYNSYEQYF.

The V call is TRBV7-2, the J call TRBJ1-4; weak D call: TRBD1 (6 bases). Germline V gives CDR1 SGHTA, CDR2 FQGNSA. The CDR3 has 14 residues. Trimming took off 5 bases at V and 10 bases at J, with 17 bases between the two ends. The CDR3 region is CASSAGDKGTKLFF. CDR3 DNA sequence: TGTGCCAGCAGCGCCGGGGACAAGGGAACAAAACTGTTTTTT.

The gene calls are TRBV19 and TRBJ2-7, with 8 bases that match TRBD1. V was pared by 5 bases and J by 3 bases, with 12 bases of the junction left unmatched. This CDR3 region has 16 residues. Germline V CDR1 and CDR2: LNHDA, SQIVND (reference sequence). The DNA for the CDR3 is TGTGCCAGTAGTGCAGGGGGCGGTGACCCCCGCTACGAGCAGTACTTC. Translating it yields CASSAGGGDPRYEQYF.

This chain links TRBV2 with TRBJ2-7; 10 nucleotides match TRBD1. CDR1 and CDR2 from the germline V gene are SNHLY and FYNNEI. After removal of 4 bases from V and 2 bases from J, the junction contained 8 bases not matched to a gene. This CDR3 contains 16 residues. Here the CDR3 reads CASSGGGQGSTYEQYF. The CDR3 nucleotides are TGTGCCAGCAGTGGAGGGGGACAGGGGTCCACCTACGAGCAGTACTTC.

This chain links TRBV4-3 with TRBJ2-2; D might be TRBD1 (5 bases). The V and J ends lost 3 bases and 1 base respectively, with 9 bases between them. The germline CDR1 and CDR2 sequences are LGHNA and YSLEER. The CDR3 extends over 15 amino acids. The CDR3 loop reads CASSHSGRNTGELFF. The DNA for the CDR3 is TGCGCCAGCAGCCATTCAGGGCGGAACACCGGGGAGCTGTTTTTT.

This clonotype has more than one count but fewer than ten. The V and J genes are TRBV20-1 and TRBJ1-2; D remains unclear. Germline V gene data show CDR1 as DFQATT and CDR2 as SNEGSKA (reference sequence). Trimming left V 2 bases short and J 7 bases short, with 14 bases between. This CDR3 spans 13 amino acids. The CDR3 sequence is CSARKVAAGGYTF. In DNA form, the CDR3 reads TGCAGTGCTAGAAAGGTAGCGGCAGGTGGCTACACCTTC.

The chain couples TRBV4-1 to TRBJ2-3, with 8 bases aligning to TRBD1. The CDR3 covers 16 residues. V was pared by 5 bases and J by 0 bases, with 7 bases of the junction left unmatched. Per the germline V gene, CDR1 is MGHRA and CDR2 is YSYEKL. DNA for the CDR3: TGCGCCAGCAGCAAAAACAGGGGGATGAGCACAGATACGCAGTATTTT. Translating gives CASSKNRGMSTDTQYF.

This clonotype occurred many times. This chain connects TRBV7-9 to TRBJ1-6; D is unresolved. The CDR3 loop spans 15 amino acids. Germline assignment: CDR1 SEHNR and CDR2 FQNEAQ (reference sequence). V lost 2 bases and J lost 4, with 9 bases in between. For the CDR3, the DNA is TGTGCCAGCAGCTTATCCGCCCAGTATAATTCACCCCTCCACTTT. Encoded protein: CASSLSAQYNSPLHF.

This clonotype was observed at least ten times. The chain's CDR3 is CSVEGNYAERGETQYF. The CDR3 DNA sequence: TGCAGCGTTGAGGGAAACTACGCGGAACGGGGAGAGACCCAGTACTTC. This chain links TRBV29-1 with TRBJ2-5, with TRBD2 as a possible D gene (5 bases). Trimming took off 3 bases at V and 4 bases at J, with 21 bases between the two ends. Germline CDR1 is SQVTM and CDR2 is ANQGSEA. The CDR3 loop spans 16 amino acids.

CDR3 sequence (DNA): TGTGCCAGCAGTGAAGTAAGGGGGGCCTCTGAAGCTTTCTTT. This sequence encodes CASSEVRGASEAFF. The rearrangement joins TRBV6-1 to TRBJ1-1, with TRBD1 as a possible D gene (6 bases). The CDR3 contains 14 residues. Per germline, CDR1 MNHNS and CDR2 SASEGT. Between the trimmed V and J ends, which lost 1 base and 6 bases, there was a span of 12 bases.

This rearrangement joins TRBV5-6 to TRBJ1-6; D possibly corresponds to TRBD1 (5 bases). Germline V gene sequence: CDR1 SGHDT, CDR2 YYEEEE. Trimming took 1 base from V and 9 from J, leaving 8 bases between them. This CDR3 spans 13 amino acids. The CDR3, as DNA: TGTGCCAGCAGCTTGTCGGGGGGTTCACCCCTCCACTTT. It translates to CASSLSGGSPLHF.

The rearrangement uses TRBV5-8 and TRBJ2-5, with TRBD2 identical over 10 bases. The germline V gene has CDR1 SGHTS and CDR2 YDEGEE. The trim removed 4 bases at V and 5 bases at J, leaving 11 bases unmatched. The CDR3 runs 16 residues. The CDR3 region is CASSPASGSGGETQYF. The CDR3 coding sequence is TGTGCCAGCAGCCCGGCTAGCGGGAGCGGCGGCGAGACCCAGTACTTC.

This clonotype was recorded many times. The chain combines TRBV24-1 with TRBJ2-1, with D perhaps matching TRBD1 or TRBD2 (5 bases each). The length of the CDR3 is 15 residues. Per the germline V gene, CDR1 is KGHDR and CDR2 is SFDVKD. V lost 9 bases to trimming and J lost 2 bases, with 16 bases between them. The CDR3 DNA reads as TGTGCCACCGCCCCCCCCGGGGCTACCTACAATGAGCAGTTCTTC. It codes for CATAPPGATYNEQFF.

This clonotype was seen a handful of times. V is TRBV5-1 and J is TRBJ2-3; 9 bases align to TRBD2. V lost 4 bases, J lost 1 base, and 7 bases stayed unmatched. The CDR3 runs 16 residues. In germline, CDR1 is SGHRS, CDR2 YFSETQ. CDR3 sequence reads: CASSNGLAPRTDTQYF. The CDR3 DNA reads as TGCGCCAGCAGCAACGGACTAGCGCCTCGCACAGATACGCAGTATTTT.

The chain combines TRBV6-1 with TRBJ1-3; D unclear. Germline V gives CDR1 MNHNS, CDR2 SASEGT. The CDR3 has 14 amino acids. V lost 7 bases, J lost 0 bases, and 10 bases lay in between. CDR3 sequence (DNA): TGTGCCAGCACTCCAGGCTACTCTGGAAACACCATATATTTT. Translation gives CASTPGYSGNTIYF.

This clonotype was counted between two and nine times. The chain has TRBV24-1 and TRBJ2-3; 7 bases align to TRBD1. The CDR3 consists of 17 residues. Trimming removed 7 bases from V and 5 bases from J; junction bases left unmatched: 17. Germline V gives CDR1 KGHDR, CDR2 SFDVKD. CDR3 loop: CATSRDRGTHGEDTQYF. The DNA for the CDR3 is TGTGCCACCAGCCGGGACAGAGGAACGCACGGGGAAGATACGCAGTATTTT.

This clonotype has more than one count but fewer than ten. The chain links TRBV5-1 to TRBJ2-2, with TRBD2 matching over 13 bases. J gave up 0 bases and V 3 bases, and 5 bases lay outside the gene matches. The CDR3 has 18 residues. Germline assignment: CDR1 SGHRS and CDR2 YFSETQ. Here the CDR3 reads CASSSTSGRPSNTGELFF. The CDR3 nucleotides are TGCGCCAGCAGCTCGACTAGCGGGAGGCCATCGAACACCGGGGAGCTGTTTTTT.

Only a few counts were recorded for this clonotype. The gene calls are TRBV12-3 or TRBV12-4 and TRBJ2-5; D might be TRBD2 (6 bases). The V and J ends lost 5 bases and 7 bases respectively, with 14 bases between them. The CDR3 sequence is 13 residues long. The CDR3 nucleotides are TGTGCCAGCAGTCCCAACGGGGGAAGGACCCAGTACTTC. This translates into CASSPNGGRTQYF.

The chain couples TRBV6-5 to TRBJ2-3, with D perhaps TRBD2 (7 bases). Germline loops: CDR1 MNHEY, CDR2 SVGAGI. The CDR3 consists of 13 residues. Trimming took off 2 bases at V and 8 bases at J, with 11 bases between the two ends. The CDR3 bases are TGTGCCAGCAGTTACCAGGGGAGGGGTACGCAGTATTTT. Protein sequence: CASSYQGRGTQYF.

This clonotype was seen more than once but under ten times. The V gene is TRBV3-1, the J gene TRBJ2-2; maybe TRBD2 (6 bases). The V and J ends lost 4 bases and 7 bases respectively, with 25 bases between them. The CDR3 has 18 residues. Germline CDR1 and CDR2: LGHDT and YNNKEL (reference sequence). This CDR3 reads CASSPPSVLAQQSGELFF. In DNA, the CDR3 is TGTGCCAGCAGCCCCCCATCGGTTCTAGCGCAGCAGAGCGGGGAGCTGTTTTTT.

This clonotype was counted only a few times. The gene calls are TRBV5-1 and TRBJ2-7; possible D gene TRBD1, 5 bases. V lost 0 bases to trimming and J lost 7 bases, with 11 bases between them. The germline V gene has CDR1 SGHRS and CDR2 YFSETQ. This CDR3 is built from 13 residues. The CDR3 is CASSLEGVVEQYF. Written as DNA, the CDR3 is TGCGCCAGCAGCTTGGAAGGGGTGGTTGAGCAGTACTTC.

This clonotype was seen only a few times. This chain links TRBV7-2 with TRBJ1-5; no clear D gene. V shed 1 base and J shed 1 base, with 14 bases lying between them. Germline V gene data show CDR1 as SGHTA and CDR2 as FQGNSA. The CDR3 has 17 amino acids. CDR3 in DNA: TGTGCCAGCAGCTTAGTCCCTGGGCAAGAAAGCAATCAGCCCCAGCATTTT. Encoded protein: CASSLVPGQESNQPQHF.

The rearrangement joins TRBV12-3 or TRBV12-4 to TRBJ1-3; D is undetermined. V dropped 3 bases and J dropped 0 bases, with 9 bases sitting between them. The CDR3 is 15 amino acids. The CDR3 protein is CASSLKSSSGNTIYF. The CDR3 DNA reads TGTGCCAGCAGTTTGAAATCAAGCTCTGGAAACACCATATATTTT.

This clonotype appeared a few times. The chain carries TRBV20-1 and TRBJ2-7; 11 bases are shared with TRBD2. CDR3 length: 20 residues. In germline, CDR1 is DFQATT, CDR2 SNEGSKA (reference sequence). V shed 3 bases and J 0 bases; nucleotides not matched to a gene: 19. As DNA, the CDR3 is TGCAGTGCTAGCGGAGGTCCGGACATAAAGCTAGCGGGGGGCTCCTACGAGCAGTACTTC. Translated: CSASGGPDIKLAGGSYEQYF.